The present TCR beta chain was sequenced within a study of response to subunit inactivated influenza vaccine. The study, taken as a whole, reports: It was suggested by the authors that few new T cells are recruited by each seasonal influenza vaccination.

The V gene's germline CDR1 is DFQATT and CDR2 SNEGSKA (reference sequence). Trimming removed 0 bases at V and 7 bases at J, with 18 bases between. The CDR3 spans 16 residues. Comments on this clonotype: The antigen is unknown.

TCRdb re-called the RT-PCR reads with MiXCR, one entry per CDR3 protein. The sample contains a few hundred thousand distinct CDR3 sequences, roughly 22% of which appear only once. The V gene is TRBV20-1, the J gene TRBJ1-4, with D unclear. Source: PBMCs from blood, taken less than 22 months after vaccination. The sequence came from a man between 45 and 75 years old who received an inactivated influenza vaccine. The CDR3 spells CSAREGGVSFREKLFF. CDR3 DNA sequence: TGCAGTGCTAGAGAGGGCGGCGTATCGTTTCGTGAAAAACTGTTTTTT.